This T cell receptor beta chain was captured by sequencing in a study of yellow fever vaccine responses in identical twins. Findings of the study overall: Vaccine-induced T cell responses in twins were reportedly observed to appear partly convergent, partly personalized.

The count of this clonotype is one. Its specificity is unknown. Each CDR3 protein gets one entry after TCRdb re-called the RT-PCR reads with MiXCR. The table includes under 1,500 distinct CDR3 sequences, under 90% detected once. This receptor was taken from a female donor who received the yellow fever vaccine. This sample comprised T cells from blood (PBMCs), unsorted or a sorted subset (not recorded which), obtained before or after yellow fever vaccination (not recorded which).

CDR3 sequence: CAWTLSGAGNTIYF. CDR3 in DNA: TGTGCCTGGACGCTTTCAGGGGCCGGAAACACCATATATTTT. V gene TRBV30 combines with J gene TRBJ1-3, with a weak D call TRBD1 (6 bases). In germline, CDR1 is GTSNPN, CDR2 SVGIG (reference sequence). The CDR3 is 14 residues long. Between the trimmed V and J ends, which lost 4 bases and 4 bases, there was a span of 14 bases.